This T cell receptor beta chain was sequenced during a study of CD8+CD57+ T cells in acquired aplastic anemia. Turning to the study itself: The mean DNA yield obtained from sorted CD4+ and CD8+ cells came to about 3.2 ug. Whole-study findings and limits: Levels of CD8+ Simpson's diversity were not significantly distinct in patients versus controls. Comparison of patients with controls identified around 28 shared CD8+ CDR3 sequences.

This clonotype occurred many times. Its antigen is not known. The CDR3 extends over 15 amino acids. The junction had 10 bases not matched to a gene; V was cut back by 3 bases and J by 7 bases. Germline loops: CDR1 SGHDN, CDR2 FVKESK. Genomic DNA templated the TCR beta VDJ and CDR3 profiling. TCRdb analysed the reads with MiXCR anew, one entry per CDR3 protein. The table lists roughly 61,000 distinct CDR3 sequences, around 50% of them singletons, with around 17% in the top ten. For sequencing, patients were chosen who had shown expansion of CD8+CD57+ cells by flow cytometry. This clonotype originated in a human donor with aplastic anemia. The specimen sequenced was sorted CD4+, CD8+, or CD8+CD57+ T cells (not recorded which) from PBMCs. The chain links TRBV14 to TRBJ1-1, with 8 bases matching TRBD1. The CDR3 protein is CASSQDRVGDGEAFF. The CDR3 nucleotides are TGTGCCAGCAGCCAGGACAGGGTCGGAGACGGTGAAGCTTTCTTT.